This T cell receptor (beta chain) was sequenced for a study of T cell responses to AZD1222 COVID-19 vaccine. Libraries were prepared by immunoSEQ multiplex PCR; TCRdb keeps only in-frame clonotypes and omits some of them. The table includes 150,000 or so clones, about 92% detected once. Pooled samples include second doses given at about 4 or 12 weeks. The CDR3 loop spans 18 amino acids. Unmatched junction bases numbered 13, after V lost 1 base and J lost 7 bases. Germline V gene sequence: CDR1 KGHDR, CDR2 SFDVKD. Source: peripheral blood, taken 28 days after the second AZD1222 dose. V is TRBV24-1 and J is TRBJ2-2, with 8 bases identical to TRBD1. This clonotype was sampled from an adult who received the AZD1222 COVID-19 vaccine. In DNA form, the CDR3 reads TGTGCCACCAGTGATTTAAGGCAGGGGGCGCTTTCGGGCGGGGAGCTGTTTTTT. This gives the protein CATSDLRQGALSGGELFF.